This is a list of T cell receptor beta chains from one sample in a study of neurological immune-mediated disorders. TCRdb used MiXCR to reprocess the 5' RACE reads, holding one entry per CDR3 protein. The table lists 40,000 to 55,000 distinct CDR3 sequences, 5.8% of them singletons, with approximately 1.5% in the top ten. The specimen was CD4+ T cells from blood. These receptors were obtained from a woman aged 18-29 years with multiple sclerosis. CDR3s include the opening cysteine and the closing phenylalanine or tryptophan. The D gene is left open where the match is weak. Only some rows state a clone size, as once, few, many or a class for expanded clones.

d_gene,j_gene,abundance,v_gene,CDR3nt,CDR3aa
NA,TRBJ2-1,few,TRBV11-2,TGTGCCAGCAGCGAACAGGTATACTCCTACAATGAGCAGTTCTTC,CASSEQVYSYNEQFF
TRBD2,TRBJ2-3,many,TRBV29-1,TGCAGCGTTACCGGACTAGCGGGAGGGCCAGATACGCAGTATTTT,CSVTGLAGGPDTQYF
NA,TRBJ2-1,few,TRBV19,TGTGCCAGTACAGTTGGTCTAGCGTACAATGAGCAGTTCTTC,CASTVGLAYNEQFF
NA,TRBJ1-2,many,TRBV5-1,TGCGCCAGCAGCTTGGGTGGGACCGCGCCTCAGTGGGAGCATGGCTACACCTTC,CASSLGGTAPQWEHGYTF
NA,TRBJ2-3,many,TRBV7-2,TGTGCCAGCAGCTTGGGAATGAATACGCAGTATTTT,CASSLGMNTQYF
TRBD1,TRBJ2-3,NA,TRBV19,TGTGCCAGTACCTGGACAGGGGCGGCTGATACGCAGTATTTT,CASTWTGAADTQYF
NA,TRBJ1-1,many,TRBV25-1,TGTGCCAGCAGTGAGTCCCTCGCTCCAGAAGCTTTCTTT,CASSESLAPEAFF
NA,TRBJ1-2,many,TRBV6-1,TGTGCCAGCAGTGAAGCAGGGGGGCACTATGGCTACACCTTC,CASSEAGGHYGYTF
TRBD2,TRBJ2-1,many,TRBV5-1,TGCGCCAGCAGAAGCGGGACGTACGGGGATGAGCAGTTCTTC,CASRSGTYGDEQFF
NA,TRBJ1-5,many,TRBV12-3/TRBV12-4,TGTGCCAGCAGTTTGGTGGGTAGATTTAGGCAGCCCCAGCATTTT,CASSLVGRFRQPQHF
TRBD2,TRBJ2-7,NA,TRBV7-8,TGTGCCAGCAGCTTAAGATGGGGACTATCGCTCGGGGGGGGCAAATCCTCCTACGAGCAGTACTTC,CASSLRWGLSLGGGKSSYEQYF
NA,TRBJ1-6,many,TRBV20-1,TGCAGTGCTAGTGCGATTCGGAATTCACCCCTCCACTTT,CSASAIRNSPLHF
NA,TRBJ1-4,many,TRBV5-1,TGCGCCAGCAGCTTGGGGACGGCCCCAACTAATGAAAAACTGTTTTTT,CASSLGTAPTNEKLFF
NA,TRBJ2-3,many,TRBV12-3/TRBV12-4,TGTGCCAGCGGGTATACTTGGGATACGCAGTATTTT,CASGYTWDTQYF
TRBD1,TRBJ1-1,few,TRBV7-9,TGTGCCCTTTCCGGGACAGGGCATACTGAAGCTTTCTTT,CALSGTGHTEAFF
TRBD1,TRBJ2-1,many,TRBV5-1,TGCGCCAGCAGCTTGGAATCTCTTACTAGGGGGCATGAGCAGTTCTTC,CASSLESLTRGHEQFF